The clone carrying this TCR beta chain was observed at least ten times. Its antigen is not known. The record originates from a study of Graves' ophthalmopathy and Graves' hyperthyroidism. Trimming shortened V by 2 bases and J by 7 bases, and 15 bases separated the two germline ends. Germline CDR1 and CDR2: SGHDT and YYEEEE. CDR3 length: 14 residues. From RNA, the CDR3 regions of TCR beta chains were amplified and sequenced. HTBI primers served in a first-round RT-PCR, which a second-round multiplex PCR followed. MiXCR was run by TCRdb on the multiplex PCR reads, yielding one entry per CDR3 protein. The repertoire holds 500,000 to 800,000 distinct CDR3 sequences, with about 38% as singletons. Overall study findings and caveats: Detected in blood as well were most expanded thyroid clonotypes with frequency above 0.001.

Material for sequencing was peripheral blood. This chain links TRBV5-6 with TRBJ1-2; D not certain. The sequence was obtained from an adult man with Graves' ophthalmopathy. The CDR3 reads CASSLAAGIPGYTF. In nucleotides, the CDR3 is TGTGCCAGCAGCTTAGCTGCGGGGATTCCTGGCTACACCTTC.